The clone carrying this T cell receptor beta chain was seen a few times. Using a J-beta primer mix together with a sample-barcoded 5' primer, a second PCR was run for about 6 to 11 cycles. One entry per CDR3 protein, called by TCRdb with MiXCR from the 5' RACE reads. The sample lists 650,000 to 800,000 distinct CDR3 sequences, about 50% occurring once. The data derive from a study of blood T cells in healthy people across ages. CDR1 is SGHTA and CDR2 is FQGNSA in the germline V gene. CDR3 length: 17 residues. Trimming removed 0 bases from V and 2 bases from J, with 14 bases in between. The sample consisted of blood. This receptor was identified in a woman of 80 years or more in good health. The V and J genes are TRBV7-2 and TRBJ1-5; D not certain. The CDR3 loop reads CASSLAGRGVGNQPQHF. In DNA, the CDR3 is TGTGCCAGCAGCTTAGCTGGTCGGGGAGTTGGCAATCAGCCCCAGCATTTT.